One and the same sample provided the 6 T cell receptor beta chains below, sequenced in a study of CD8 T cells in ankylosing spondylitis. Each CDR3 protein is one row after TCRdb ran MiXCR on the 5' RACE reads. The sample has approximately 300,000 distinct CDR3 sequences, around 20% seen once; the top ten hold about 4%. Sequencing used blood, either unsorted or a sorted T cell fraction (not recorded which). These receptors were obtained from a female donor with ankylosing spondylitis or in good health (not recorded which).

The J gene is TRBJ2-1, the V gene TRBV5-1; the D gene is possibly TRBD1 (6 bases). The ends were cut back, 0 bases at V and 7 bases at J, with 17 bases in the middle. The CDR3 loop spans 16 amino acids. CDR1 is SGHRS, CDR2 YFSETQ, per germline. The CDR3 bases are TGCGCCAGCAGCTTGGAAAGTACAGGGACGGGGAATGAGCAGTTCTTC. Translated, it gives CASSLESTGTGNEQFF.

This chain joins TRBV20-1 and TRBJ2-2; 11 bases are shared with TRBD1. V lost 6 bases, J lost 5 bases, and 5 bases stayed unmatched. Germline V gives CDR1 DFQATT, CDR2 SNEGSKA (reference sequence). The CDR3 has 14 residues. CDR3 region: CSAVDRGPTGELFF. The CDR3 DNA follows: TGCAGTGCAGTGGACAGGGGGCCAACCGGGGAGCTGTTTTTT.

This clonotype appeared a few times. The chain recombines TRBV20-1 with TRBJ1-3; D gene unclear. The CDR3 runs to 14 residues. Germline-derived CDR1 and CDR2 are DFQATT and SNEGSKA (reference sequence). The V and J ends lost 4 bases and 0 bases respectively, with 10 bases between them. As DNA, the CDR3 is TGCAGTGCTACCGACGGGAACTCTGGAAACACCATATATTTT. This sequence encodes CSATDGNSGNTIYF.

Of note for this clonotype: A much larger clone sits a single nucleotide away, making a read error possible. The chain couples TRBV20-1 to TRBJ2-5; no clear D. V was clipped by 0 bases and J by 7 bases, with 12 bases between them. Germline values: CDR1 DFQATT, CDR2 SNEGSKA (reference sequence). The CDR3 covers 13 residues. CDR3 residues: CSARDWCQRTQYF. The CDR3 DNA reads TGCAGTGCTAGAGATTGGTGCCAGAGGACCCAGTACTTC.

This clonotype turned up a few times. The V gene is TRBV20-1, the J gene TRBJ2-1; D uncertain. The CDR3 length is 11 residues. The V and J ends lost 3 bases and 8 bases respectively, with 8 bases between them. Germline V CDR1 and CDR2: DFQATT, SNEGSKA (reference sequence). DNA for the CDR3: TGCAGTGCTAGCCCCCGGGATGAGCAGTTCTTC. Protein: CSASPRDEQFF.

This clonotype was seen a few times. The chain employs TRBV24-1 and TRBJ2-3; D not resolved. This CDR3 comprises 13 residues. Germline V CDR1 and CDR2: KGHDR, SFDVKD. Between the trimmed V and J ends, which lost 5 bases and 6 bases, there was a span of 11 bases. DNA for the CDR3: TGTGCCACCAGTGCCCCCCCGGAGGATACGCAGTATTTT. Residues: CATSAPPEDTQYF.